A selection of T cell receptor beta chains follows, all from one sample in a study of early T cells in non-severe SARS-CoV-2 infection. MiXCR, applied by TCRdb to the 5' RACE reads, yields one record per CDR3 protein. Here the sample spans about 77,000 distinct CDR3 sequences, about a sixth being singletons. The specimen was whole blood. Receptors were obtained from an adult who was a healthcare worker with PCR-confirmed SARS-CoV-2 infection or an uninfected control (not recorded which). Each CDR3 is given with its conserved first and last residue. The D gene is left open where the match is weak. Only part of the rows carry a size: once, few, many, or a class if the clone is expanded.

V: TRBV15; size: few; D: TRBD1; J: TRBJ1-1; CDR3: CATSRQDRVVTEAFF; DNA: TGTGCCACCAGCAGACAAGACAGGGTTGTCACTGAAGCTTTCTTT
V: TRBV20-1; size: -; D: -; J: TRBJ2-2; CDR3: CSARRTGELFF; DNA: TGCAGTGCTAGAAGGACCGGGGAGCTGTTTTTT
V: TRBV20-1; size: -; D: -; J: TRBJ2-1; CDR3: CSARDLGDFGHEQFF; DNA: TGCAGTGCTAGAGATTTAGGGGATTTCGGTCATGAGCAGTTCTTC
V: TRBV28; size: few; D: -; J: TRBJ2-2; CDR3: CASSFLSPRSRNTGELFF; DNA: TGTGCCAGCAGTTTTCTATCCCCGAGGAGTCGGAACACCGGGGAGCTGTTTTTT
V: TRBV3-1; size: few; D: -; J: TRBJ2-5; CDR3: CASRLGVSETQYF; DNA: TGTGCCAGCAGACTCGGAGTGTCGGAGACCCAGTACTTC
V: TRBV11-3; size: many; D: TRBD1; J: TRBJ2-7; CDR3: CASSRQGASYEQYF; DNA: TGTGCCAGCAGCCGACAGGGGGCTAGCTACGAGCAGTACTTC
V: TRBV30; size: many; D: -; J: TRBJ2-7; CDR3: CAWSLRTGGEQYF; DNA: TGTGCCTGGAGCCTGCGAACAGGCGGCGAGCAGTACTTC
V: TRBV7-2; size: -; D: TRBD2; J: TRBJ2-7; CDR3: CASSLRAGGSSSYEQYF; DNA: TGTGCCAGCAGCTTAAGGGCGGGAGGATCGAGCTCCTACGAGCAGTACTTC
V: TRBV20-1; size: many; D: -; J: TRBJ1-1; CDR3: CSALGGAEAFF; DNA: TGCAGTGCTTTAGGGGGAGCTGAAGCTTTCTTT
V: TRBV29-1; size: -; D: TRBD1; J: TRBJ1-1; CDR3: CSVEGTGSFTEAFF; DNA: TGCAGCGTTGAGGGGACAGGGTCCTTCACTGAAGCTTTCTTT
V: TRBV7-9; size: few; D: -; J: TRBJ1-1; CDR3: CASSLAPGNTEAFF; DNA: TGTGCCAGCAGCTTAGCCCCAGGGAACACTGAAGCTTTCTTT
V: TRBV7-3; size: few; D: TRBD2; J: TRBJ2-3; CDR3: CASSAIPGLAGTDTQYF; DNA: TGTGCCAGCAGCGCCATACCAGGACTAGCGGGCACAGATACGCAGTATTTT
V: TRBV3-1; size: few; D: -; J: TRBJ1-1; CDR3: CASSPRRNPNAEAFF; DNA: TGTGCCAGCAGCCCCCGACGGAACCCGAACGCTGAAGCTTTCTTT
V: TRBV7-2; size: -; D: -; J: TRBJ2-1; CDR3: CASSLRMTEPQFF; DNA: TGTGCCAGCAGCTTACGGATGACCGAGCCCCAGTTCTTC
V: TRBV20-1; size: -; D: TRBD1; J: TRBJ1-2; CDR3: CSARDPNRQGKDYGYTF; DNA: TGCAGTGCTAGAGATCCTAATCGACAGGGGAAGGACTATGGCTACACCTTC
V: TRBV7-9; size: few; D: TRBD1; J: TRBJ1-1; CDR3: CASTTHTGGVRENTEAFF; DNA: TGTGCCAGCACCACACATACAGGGGGCGTTCGCGAAAACACTGAAGCTTTCTTT
V: TRBV5-6; size: -; D: -; J: TRBJ1-6; CDR3: CASSSNRDYNSPLHF; DNA: TGTGCCAGCAGCTCGAACAGGGACTATAATTCACCCCTCCACTTT
V: TRBV28; size: -; D: -; J: TRBJ1-1; CDR3: CASTRSGRAPEAFF; DNA: TGTGCCAGCACCCGTAGCGGCAGGGCCCCTGAAGCTTTCTTT
V: TRBV6-5; size: -; D: TRBD2; J: TRBJ2-5; CDR3: CASSSSGGAIETQYF; DNA: TGTGCCAGCAGTTCTAGCGGGGGGGCCATAGAGACCCAGTACTTC
V: TRBV5-4; size: -; D: -; J: TRBJ2-6; CDR3: CASRPTGFSGANVLTF; DNA: TGTGCCAGCAGACCTACAGGGTTCTCTGGGGCCAACGTCCTGACTTTC
V: TRBV20-1; size: -; D: TRBD1; J: TRBJ1-2; CDR3: CSAQPGTGGYGYTF; DNA: TGCAGTGCTCAACCCGGGACAGGGGGCTATGGCTACACCTTC
V: TRBV11-2; size: -; D: -; J: TRBJ1-1; CDR3: CASSLGTGMNTEAFF; DNA: TGTGCCAGCAGCTTAGGCACGGGGATGAACACTGAAGCTTTCTTT
V: TRBV20-1; size: -; D: TRBD1; J: TRBJ1-2; CDR3: CSARGGTGDRSGYTF; DNA: TGCAGTGCTAGAGGTGGGACAGGGGATCGTTCTGGCTACACCTTC
V: TRBV7-2; size: -; D: -; J: TRBJ2-3; CDR3: CASSLALYDTDTQYF; DNA: TGTGCCAGCAGCTTAGCGCTGTACGACACAGATACGCAGTATTTT
V: TRBV29-1; size: -; D: -; J: TRBJ2-7; CDR3: CSVDISLGEQYF; DNA: TGCAGCGTTGACATCTCCTTGGGGGAGCAGTACTTC
V: TRBV5-1; size: few; D: -; J: TRBJ2-7; CDR3: CASSLDGGPGEQYF; DNA: TGCGCCAGCAGCTTGGACGGGGGGCCCGGCGAGCAGTACTTC
V: TRBV29-1; size: few; D: TRBD1; J: TRBJ2-1; CDR3: CSGGQGSYNEQFF; DNA: TGCAGCGGGGGACAGGGTTCCTACAATGAGCAGTTCTTC
V: TRBV7-9; size: few; D: TRBD1; J: TRBJ1-5; CDR3: CASSSDRGNQPQHF; DNA: TGTGCCAGCAGTTCCGACAGGGGTAACCAGCCCCAGCATTTT
V: TRBV11-3; size: few; D: -; J: TRBJ2-7; CDR3: CASSLVTGPSYEQYF; DNA: TGTGCCAGCAGCTTAGTTACAGGGCCCTCCTACGAGCAGTACTTC
V: TRBV27; size: -; D: -; J: TRBJ2-1; CDR3: CASSLSSPYNEQFF; DNA: TGTGCCAGCAGTCTCAGTAGCCCCTACAATGAGCAGTTCTTC
V: TRBV5-1; size: few; D: -; J: TRBJ2-1; CDR3: CASSLETEQFF; DNA: TGCGCCAGCAGCCTAGAGACTGAGCAGTTCTTC
V: TRBV18; size: few; D: -; J: TRBJ2-7; CDR3: CASSLPGAYEQYF; DNA: TGTGCCAGCTCACTACCGGGGGCCTACGAGCAGTACTTC
V: TRBV20-1; size: -; D: -; J: TRBJ2-7; CDR3: CSARSDRGNYEQYF; DNA: TGCAGTGCTAGAAGTGACCGGGGGAACTACGAGCAGTACTTC
V: TRBV6-5; size: -; D: -; J: TRBJ1-1; CDR3: CASRMRGARTEAFF; DNA: TGTGCCAGCAGGATGAGGGGCGCGAGGACTGAAGCTTTCTTT
V: TRBV2; size: -; D: TRBD1; J: TRBJ1-6; CDR3: CASRRTGGTDSPLHF; DNA: TGTGCCAGCAGGCGGACAGGGGGAACTGATTCACCCCTCCACTTT
V: TRBV24-1; size: -; D: -; J: TRBJ2-3; CDR3: CATSGVTNLATDTQYF; DNA: TGTGCCACCAGTGGAGTGACAAATCTAGCAACAGATACGCAGTATTTT
V: TRBV29-1; size: few; D: TRBD1; J: TRBJ2-2; CDR3: CSVDLGTGYGELFF; DNA: TGCAGCGTTGATTTAGGGACAGGGTACGGGGAGCTGTTTTTT
V: TRBV6-6; size: -; D: -; J: TRBJ1-5; CDR3: CASSYPIRGGHQPQHF; DNA: TGTGCCAGCAGTTACCCTATACGCGGGGGGCATCAGCCCCAGCATTTT
V: TRBV6-2/TRBV6-3; size: many; D: TRBD1; J: TRBJ1-1; CDR3: CASSSGGGLGNTEAFF; DNA: TGTGCCAGCAGTTCGGGAGGGGGCCTCGGGAACACTGAAGCTTTCTTT
V: TRBV5-8; size: many; D: -; J: TRBJ2-1; CDR3: CASSFPLSNRYNEQFF; DNA: TGTGCCAGCAGCTTCCCCCTCAGCAATAGATACAATGAGCAGTTCTTC
V: TRBV11-2; size: -; D: TRBD1; J: TRBJ2-1; CDR3: CASSLQGALNEQFF; DNA: TGTGCCAGCAGTCTACAGGGGGCGCTTAATGAGCAGTTCTTC
V: TRBV6-6; size: -; D: TRBD1; J: TRBJ1-2; CDR3: CASSPQGANYGYTF; DNA: TGTGCCAGCAGCCCACAGGGGGCTAACTATGGCTACACCTTC